This TCR beta chain was found in a study of CD8 T cells in Susac syndrome. Overall study: Eight or nine of the sequenced Susac syndrome patients were in remission, and five or six had active disease.

CD8+ and CD4+ blood T cells underwent TCR beta sequencing. As concerns this clonotype: Its target is unknown.

Random-hexamer reverse transcription was applied to about 0.5 to 1 ug RNA. One entry per CDR3 protein, called by TCRdb with MiXCR from the immunoSEQ multiplex PCR reads. The repertoire includes approximately 260,000 distinct CDR3 sequences, 90% to 97% of them detected once, and approximately 0.1% sits in the top ten. Overall study results and limits: The CD4+ T cell repertoire of patients with Susac syndrome showed no detectable clonal expansion.

This TCR came from a human donor with Susac syndrome. The specimen sequenced was CD4+ T cells from PBMCs.

CDR3 loop: CSVTGGTTDLQETQYF. CDR3 DNA sequence: TGCAGCGTTACCGGGGGGACGACAGATCTCCAAGAGACCCAGTACTTC. This chain joins TRBV29-1 and TRBJ2-5; 7 bases agree with TRBD2. CDR1 is SQVTM and CDR2 is ANQGSEA in the germline V gene. V was clipped by 5 bases and J by 1 base; unmatched bases: 13. The length of the CDR3 is 16 residues.